The 13 T cell receptor beta chains presented below share a single source sample, sequenced in a study of T cells in women clearing cervical HPV infection. The data were produced by immunoSEQ multiplex PCR, yet TCRdb's version contains in-frame clones alone and is incomplete. Its table records fewer than 35,000 clones. The sequenced sample consisted of blood buffy coat. The receptors shown here come from a woman aged 18 to 75 with a cervical HPV16 infection that either progressed to CIN3+ or cleared (not recorded which).

As concerns this clone: Mismatch with germline at one junction end may stem from a read error. The sequence runs out 3 residues before the end of the CDR3; the remainder is reconstructed from the germline J gene. This chain connects TRBV4-2 to TRBJ2-2, with unresolved D. CDR1 and CDR2 (germline): LGHNA, YNFKEQ. The CDR3 is 14 residues long. The CDR3 sequence is CASSQAMRTGELFF. The DNA read from the CDR3 is TGCGCCAGCAGCCAAGCTATGCGCACCGGGGAG.

In regard to this clone: Read sequence stops 3 residues before the CDR3 end, and the germline J gene provides the missing end. The chain carries TRBV20-1 and TRBJ2-5, with 7 bases matching TRBD2. Germline trimming cut 2 bases from V and 5 bases from J; bases unmatched to any gene: 5. Looked up from germline, CDR1 is DFQATT and CDR2 is SNEGSKA (reference sequence). The length of the CDR3 is 13 residues. The part of the CDR3 DNA that was read is TGCAGTGCTAGACTAGCGGTCGGGGAGACC. Its translation: CSARLAVGET. The complete CDR3 reads CSARLAVGETQYF.

As for this clone: The sequence runs out 3 residues before the end of the CDR3; the remainder is reconstructed from the germline J gene. The rearrangement uses TRBV7-6 and TRBJ2-5; 11 bases are shared with TRBD2. CDR1 is SGHVS, CDR2 FNYEAQ, per germline. This CDR3 contains 12 residues. The CDR3: CASSTSGGTQYF. The part of the CDR3 DNA that was read is TGTGCCAGCAGCACTAGCGGGGGTACC.

Comments on this clone: The read falls 3 residues short of the CDR3 end, and the missing part is taken from the germline J gene. V usage is TRBV6-4 and J usage is TRBJ2-1; D is possibly TRBD2 (6 bases). Germline values: CDR1 MRHNA, CDR2 SNTAGT. The CDR3 consists of 14 residues. Trimming took off 0 bases at V and 6 bases at J, with 9 bases between the two ends. The covered CDR3 bases are TGTGCCAGCAGTGACTCGGAGGGTTCCAATGAG. It encodes CASSDSEGSNE. The full CDR3 reads CASSDSEGSNEQFF.

About this clone: From the germline J gene comes the end of the CDR3, since the read stops 3 residues before it. V gene TRBV30 combines with J gene TRBJ1-1; D unresolved. CDR3 length: 13 residues. Germline values: CDR1 GTSNPN, CDR2 SVGIG (reference sequence). The V and J ends lost 1 base and 1 base respectively, with 7 bases between them. CDR3 region: CAWSEKGNTEAFF. CDR3 bases read: TGTGCCTGGAGTGAGAAGGGGAACACTGAA.

With regard to this clone: The CDR3 extends 3 residues past the end of the read, so its final part is completed from the germline J gene. The chain has TRBV20-1 and TRBJ1-1, with TRBD1 matching 10 bases. Germline V CDR1 and CDR2: DFQATT, SNEGSKA (reference sequence). The CDR3 contains 14 residues. Trimming cost V 0 bases and J 3 bases; bases outside gene matches: 1. This chain's CDR3 is CSARDGTGDTEAFF. The part of the CDR3 DNA that was read is TGCAGTGCTAGAGATGGGACAGGGGACACTGAA.

About this clone itself: The read comes to an end 3 residues before the CDR3 does, leaving the germline J gene to fill in the end. The J gene is TRBJ1-2, the V gene TRBV7-9; no definite D call. Trimming removed 5 bases from V and 3 bases from J, with 10 bases in between. CDR1 and CDR2 (germline): SEHNR, FQNEAQ (reference sequence). CDR3 length: 13 residues. CDR3 DNA, as far as it was read: TGTGCCAGCAGCCTCGGGTTAGACTATGGC. Amino acids: CASSLGLDYG. The CDR3 as a whole reads CASSLGLDYGYTF.

On this clone itself: The junction shows a germline mismatch at one end, possibly a read error. The CDR3 extends 3 residues past the end of the read, so its final part is completed from the germline J gene. The chain is built from TRBV4-2 and TRBJ1-2, with D perhaps TRBD1 (6 bases). The germline CDR1 and CDR2 sequences are LGHNA and YNFKEQ. This CDR3 region has 15 residues. The DNA read from the CDR3 is TGCGCCAGCAGCCAAGCGCCCTCCGGGGGGCACGGC. It specifies CASSQAPSGGHG. The whole CDR3 sequence reads CASSQAPSGGHGYTF.

A note on this clone: Coverage ceases 3 residues before the CDR3 finishes, and the germline J gene fills in the end. V usage is TRBV20-1 and J usage is TRBJ1-1, with no clear D. The V gene's germline CDR1 is DFQATT and CDR2 SNEGSKA (reference sequence). The CDR3 has 11 residues. Trimming removed 3 bases from V and 5 bases from J, with 7 bases in between. CDR3 DNA (partial): TGCAGTGCTAGTAAACAGACTGAA. Its translation: CSASKQTE. The complete CDR3 protein is CSASKQTEAFF.

A word on this clone: Read coverage stops 3 residues before the CDR3 terminus; the germline J gene supplies the remainder. The V call is TRBV5-4, the J call TRBJ2-1; TRBD2 aligns across 11 bases. The J segment lost 4 bases and the V segment lost 6 bases, leaving 6 bases of the junction unmatched. From germline, CDR1 is SGHNT and CDR2 YYREEE (reference sequence). The CDR3 consists of 15 residues. CDR3 in amino acids: CASTGTSGPYNEQFF. The CDR3 DNA, read in part, is TGTGCCAGCACCGGGACTAGCGGCCCATACAATGAG.

For this clone: The read comes to an end 3 residues before the CDR3 does, leaving the germline J gene to fill in the end. The chain carries TRBV24-1 and TRBJ2-5, with 10 bases lining up with TRBD2. There are 17 residues in the CDR3. Germline values: CDR1 KGHDR, CDR2 SFDVKD. Losses at the gene ends were 3 bases for V and 4 bases for J; bases not matched to a gene: 10. The CDR3 here is CATSDQLGSGRLETQYF. The sequenced CDR3 bases are TGTGCCACCAGTGATCAACTTGGTAGCGGGAGGTTAGAGACC.

As regards this clone: The read ends 3 residues early relative to the CDR3; the germline J gene fills the gap. The rearrangement uses TRBV5-1 and TRBJ1-2; 7 bases align to TRBD1. The V gene end was trimmed by 2 bases and the J gene end by 5 bases; junction bases not matched to a gene: 6. Germline CDR1 SGHRS, CDR2 YFSETQ. CDR3 length: 14 amino acids. CDR3 residues: CASSFRDSKYGYTF. CDR3 DNA (partial): TGCGCCAGCAGCTTCCGGGACAGTAAATATGGC.

On this clone itself: The read terminates 3 residues ahead of where the CDR3 ends, so the germline J gene completes it. This chain links TRBV2 with TRBJ2-4; D is unclear. The germline V and J ends were trimmed by 8 bases and 7 bases, with 9 bases remaining between them. This CDR3 comprises 11 residues. Germline V gene data show CDR1 as SNHLY and CDR2 as FYNNEI. CDR3: CASAPGNIQYF. The sequenced CDR3 bases are TGTGCCAGCGCCCCCGGGAACATT.